The present entry profiles one T cell receptor (beta chain) with its context. As yet, its antigen is unknown. The J segment lost 5 bases and the V segment lost 6 bases, leaving 0 bases of the junction unmatched. This CDR3 has 13 residues. In germline, CDR1 is SGHVS, CDR2 FQNEAQ. Only in-frame clones appear in the TCRdb table, and some are missing; sequencing was by immunoSEQ multiplex PCR. Of roughly 200,000 clones in the sample, roughly four fifths were seen once. The data originate from a study of cytomegalovirus exposure and HLA in healthy donors. Study details: The 95 to 150 validation repertoires, a later analysis reported, used the same platform as the approximately 670 first-cohort repertoires. Findings of the study overall: Investigators reported fewer than 200 TCR beta chains as tied to cytomegalovirus. In a later analysis, first-cohort TCR clusters were found to tend to co-occur in the 90 to 150 validation repertoires. Rarity marked most TCR sequences, yet some public TCRs occurred in many donors.

This receptor was obtained from a woman in her late teens or twenties in good health and CMV-seropositive. The sequenced sample was PBMCs. This rearrangement joins TRBV7-8 to TRBJ2-5; 13 positions agree with TRBD2. DNA for the CDR3: TGTGCCAGCAGGACTAGCGGGGGGGAGACCCAGTACTTC. Translation: CASRTSGGETQYF.